Presented here are 12 T cell receptor beta chains from one specimen sequenced in a study of blood T cell repertoires in COVID-19. Assay used: immunoSEQ multiplex PCR; TCRdb lists only in-frame clones, some missing. In the table there are around 100,000 clones, roughly 81% of which are singletons. The material sequenced was peripheral blood. These receptor sequences come from a man aged 35 to 55 with acute or convalescent COVID-19.

The chain is built from TRBV7-3 and TRBJ2-3, with D possibly TRBD1 on 5 matching bases. Between the trimmed V and J ends, which lost 3 bases and 4 bases, there was a span of 11 bases. This CDR3 has 14 amino acids. Germline V gives CDR1 SGHTA, CDR2 FQGTGA. This CDR3 reads CASSFQGGADTQYF. The CDR3 DNA sequence: TGTGCCAGCAGCTTCCAGGGTGGAGCAGATACGCAGTATTTT.

The V call is TRBV19, the J call TRBJ2-1, with 8 bases identical to TRBD1. Trimming cost V 6 bases and J 4 bases; bases outside gene matches: 5. Germline V CDR1 and CDR2: LNHDA, SQIVND (reference sequence). The CDR3 runs 14 residues. Here the CDR3 DNA reads TGTGCCAGTAGAGCTCGGGACAGGTACAATGAGCAGTTCTTC. It codes for CASRARDRYNEQFF.

The rearrangement links TRBV10-1 to TRBJ2-5, with TRBD2 as a possible D gene (5 bases). Germline assignment: CDR1 WNHNN and CDR2 SYGVQD (reference sequence). This CDR3 is built from 12 residues. Trimming cost V 9 bases and J 3 bases, with 11 bases left between them. CDR3 coding DNA: TGCGCCAGGGAGGACCGAGAAGAGACCCAGTACTTC. The encoded protein is CAREDREETQYF.

Concerning this clone: At one end, the junction sequence differs from germline, possibly due to a read error. J is TRBJ2-7 and V is TRBV6-2 or TRBV6-3, with a tentative D call TRBD1 (6 bases). There are 12 residues in the CDR3. The germline V gene has CDR1 MNHEY and CDR2 SVGEGT. This CDR3 is CASSEPPGVPFF. The DNA for the CDR3 is TGTGCCAGCAGTGAGCCCCCAGGGGTCCCGTTCTTC.

The V call is TRBV15, the J call TRBJ2-7; perhaps TRBD1 as D (5 bases). The CDR3 contains 14 residues. V lost 5 bases, J lost 0 bases, and 11 bases lay in between. In germline, CDR1 is LNHNV, CDR2 YYDKDF (reference sequence). The chain's CDR3 is CATSGQGYSYEQYF. The CDR3, as DNA: TGTGCCACCAGCGGGCAGGGCTACTCCTACGAGCAGTACTTC. The entire variable domain, with the rest obtained from reference TRBV15 and TRBJ2-7, is as follows: DAMVIQNPRYQVTQFGKPVTLSCSQTLNHNVMYWYQQKSSQAPKLLFHYYDKDFNNEADTPDNFQSRRPNTSFCFLDIRSPGLGDTAMYLCATSGQGYSYEQYFGPGTRLTVT.

This chain links TRBV3-1 (or the pseudogene TRBV3-2) with TRBJ2-3, with TRBD2 matching over 9 bases. J was trimmed by 8 bases and V by 5 bases; bases with no gene match: 11. CDR3 length equals 15 residues. Germline loops: CDR1 LGHDT, CDR2 YNNKEL (reference sequence). DNA for the CDR3: TGTGCCAGCAGCAGCGGGGGGCCCGGCGGGGGTACGCAGTATTTT. It is translated as CASSSGGPGGGTQYF.

The gene calls are TRBV4-1 and TRBJ2-2, with 7 bases fitting TRBD1. Germline loops: CDR1 MGHRA, CDR2 YSYEKL. There are 11 residues in the CDR3. With V trimmed by 8 bases and J by 6 bases, 0 bases remained unmatched. CDR3: CASQGAGELFF. The CDR3 region has the DNA TGCGCCAGCCAGGGGGCCGGGGAGCTGTTTTTT.

This clone was counted between two and nine times. The chain links TRBV6-5 to TRBJ1-2; TRBD1 might be the D (5 bases). CDR1 and CDR2 (germline): MNHEY, SVGAGI. The length of the CDR3 is 13 residues. The V gene lost 6 bases and the J gene lost 0 bases, with 8 bases spanning the gap. The CDR3 DNA sequence: TGTGCCAGCAGACAGGTGTCTAACTATGGCTACACCTTC. Protein product: CASRQVSNYGYTF.

The rearrangement uses TRBV2 and TRBJ2-3; 9 nucleotides agree with TRBD2. The CDR3 totals 14 residues. V lost 3 bases and J lost 5; bases outside the gene matches: 3. Looked up from germline, CDR1 is SNHLY and CDR2 is FYNNEI. As DNA, the CDR3 is TGTGCCAGCAGTGATGGCGGGGGGGGAGATACGCAGTATTTT. Translating it yields CASSDGGGGDTQYF.

This chain connects TRBV3-1 (or the pseudogene TRBV3-2) to TRBJ2-1; TRBD2 agrees at 9 bases. The V gene's germline CDR1 is LGHDT and CDR2 YNNKEL (reference sequence). This CDR3 is built from 15 residues. J gave up 8 bases and V 4 bases, and 9 bases lay outside the gene matches. CDR3 residues: CASSPAGGLNHEQFF. Here the CDR3 DNA reads TGTGCCAGCAGCCCCGCGGGGGGGCTTAATCATGAGCAGTTCTTC.

V usage is TRBV4-3 and J usage is TRBJ1-1; 7 bases map to TRBD1. Germline CDR1 LGHNA, CDR2 YSLEER. The CDR3 totals 14 residues. Trimming at V came to 2 bases and at J to 4 bases, leaving 4 bases not matched to a gene. Written as DNA, the CDR3 is TGCGCCAGCAGCCAAACAGACAGGGTCACTGAAGCTTTCTTT. Its translation is CASSQTDRVTEAFF.

This clone was observed once. The identical CDR3 is also encoded by other nucleotide sequences in the sample. The gene calls are TRBV29-1 and TRBJ1-5, with 7 bases matching TRBD1. The CDR3 has 15 amino acids. From germline, CDR1 is SQVTM and CDR2 ANQGSEA. V was clipped by 4 bases and J by 1 base; unmatched bases: 7. In DNA form, the CDR3 reads TGCAGCGTTGTTCAGGGGGTAGGGAGCAATCAGCCCCAGCATTTT. Protein sequence: CSVVQGVGSNQPQHF.